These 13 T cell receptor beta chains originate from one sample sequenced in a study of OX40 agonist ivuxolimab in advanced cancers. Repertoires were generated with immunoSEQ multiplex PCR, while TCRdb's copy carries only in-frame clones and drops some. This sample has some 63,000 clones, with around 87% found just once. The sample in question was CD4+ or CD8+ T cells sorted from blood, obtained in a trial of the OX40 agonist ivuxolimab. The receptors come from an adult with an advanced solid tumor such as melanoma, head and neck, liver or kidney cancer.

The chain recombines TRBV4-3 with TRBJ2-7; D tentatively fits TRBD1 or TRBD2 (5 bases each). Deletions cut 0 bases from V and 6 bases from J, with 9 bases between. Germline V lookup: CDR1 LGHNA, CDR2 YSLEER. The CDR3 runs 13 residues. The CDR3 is CASSQEPGTEQYF. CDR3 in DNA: TGCGCCAGCAGCCAAGAACCGGGGACCGAGCAGTACTTC.

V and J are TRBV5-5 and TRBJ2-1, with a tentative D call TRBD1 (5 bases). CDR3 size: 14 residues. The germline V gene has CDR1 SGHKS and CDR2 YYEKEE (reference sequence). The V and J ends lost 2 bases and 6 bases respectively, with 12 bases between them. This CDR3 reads CASSFLQDLNEQFF. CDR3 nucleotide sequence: TGTGCCAGCAGCTTTCTACAGGACCTCAATGAGCAGTTCTTC.

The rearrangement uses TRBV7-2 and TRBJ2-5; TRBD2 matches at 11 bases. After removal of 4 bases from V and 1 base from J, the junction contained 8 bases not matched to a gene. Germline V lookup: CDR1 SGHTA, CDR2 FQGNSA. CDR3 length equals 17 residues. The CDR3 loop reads CASSWGGTSGFQETQYF. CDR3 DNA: TGTGCCAGCAGCTGGGGGGGGACTAGCGGATTCCAAGAGACCCAGTACTTC.

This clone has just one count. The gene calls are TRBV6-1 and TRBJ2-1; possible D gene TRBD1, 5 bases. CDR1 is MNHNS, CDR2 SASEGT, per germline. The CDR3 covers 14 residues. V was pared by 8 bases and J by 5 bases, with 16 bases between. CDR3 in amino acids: CASPRVQGHNEQFF. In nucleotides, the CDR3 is TGTGCCAGCCCACGGGTTCAGGGCCACAATGAGCAGTTCTTC.

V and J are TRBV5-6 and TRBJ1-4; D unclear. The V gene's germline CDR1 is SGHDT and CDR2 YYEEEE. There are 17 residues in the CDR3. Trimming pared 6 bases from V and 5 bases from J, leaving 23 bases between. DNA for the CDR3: TGTGCCAGCACCTCCATCGGGGAAAGTCGGTTCAATGAAAAACTGTTTTTT. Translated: CASTSIGESRFNEKLFF.

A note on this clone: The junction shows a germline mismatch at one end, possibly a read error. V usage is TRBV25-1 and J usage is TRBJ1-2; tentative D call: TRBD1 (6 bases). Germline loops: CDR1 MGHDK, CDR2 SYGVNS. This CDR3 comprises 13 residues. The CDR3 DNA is TGTGCCAGCGGTGAACAGGGTTCTGCTGGCTACACCTTC. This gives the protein CASGEQGSAGYTF.

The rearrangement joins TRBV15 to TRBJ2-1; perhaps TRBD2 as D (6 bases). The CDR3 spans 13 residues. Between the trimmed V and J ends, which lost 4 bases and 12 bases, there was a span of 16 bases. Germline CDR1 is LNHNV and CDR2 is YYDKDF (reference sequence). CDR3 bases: TGTGCCACCAGCACCTCCCCCCGGGACTTGCAGTTCTTC. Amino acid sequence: CATSTSPRDLQFF.

CDR3 sequence (DNA): TGTGCCACCAGCAGAGAACCGGGACTGAGAACGGATACGCAGTATTTT. It encodes CATSREPGLRTDTQYF. The V gene is TRBV15, the J gene TRBJ2-3; TRBD2 might be the D (6 bases). The CDR3 covers 16 residues. Looked up from germline, CDR1 is LNHNV and CDR2 is YYDKDF (reference sequence). V gave up 0 bases and J gave up 6 bases, with 16 bases separating them.

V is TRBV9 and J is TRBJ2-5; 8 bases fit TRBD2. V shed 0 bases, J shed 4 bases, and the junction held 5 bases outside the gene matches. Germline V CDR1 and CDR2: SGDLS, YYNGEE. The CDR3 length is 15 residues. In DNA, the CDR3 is TGTGCCAGCAGCGTAGAGCGGGGGTCTCCAGAGACCCAGTACTTC. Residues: CASSVERGSPETQYF.

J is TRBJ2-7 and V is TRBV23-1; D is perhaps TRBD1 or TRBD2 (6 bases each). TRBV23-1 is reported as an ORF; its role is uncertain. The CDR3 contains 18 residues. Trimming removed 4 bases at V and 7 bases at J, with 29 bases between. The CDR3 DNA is TGCGCCAGCAGTCTCCCCGGGGGCTCCTGCGGCCCGACTTGTGAGCAGTACTTC. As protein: CASSLPGGSCGPTCEQYF.

The CDR3 region is CASTPGGGVAGSSYNEQFF. CDR3 bases: TGTGCCAGCACCCCCGGGGGAGGGGTAGCGGGGAGCTCCTACAATGAGCAGTTCTTC. The gene calls are TRBV7-9 and TRBJ2-1, with 8 bases matching TRBD2. CDR1 is SEHNR, CDR2 FQNEAQ, per germline (reference sequence). This CDR3 comprises 19 residues. With V trimmed by 7 bases and J by 0 bases, 17 bases remained unmatched.

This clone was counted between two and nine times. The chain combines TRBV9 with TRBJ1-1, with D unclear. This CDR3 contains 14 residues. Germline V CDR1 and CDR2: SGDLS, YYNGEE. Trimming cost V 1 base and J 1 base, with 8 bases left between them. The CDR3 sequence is CASSVQSQNTEAFF. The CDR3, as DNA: TGTGCCAGCAGCGTACAAAGCCAGAACACTGAAGCTTTCTTT.

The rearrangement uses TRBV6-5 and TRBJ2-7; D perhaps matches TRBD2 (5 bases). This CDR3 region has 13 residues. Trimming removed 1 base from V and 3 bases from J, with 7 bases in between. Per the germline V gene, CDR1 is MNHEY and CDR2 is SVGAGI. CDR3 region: CASSYLLGYEQYF. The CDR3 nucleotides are TGTGCCAGCAGTTACTTACTAGGCTACGAGCAGTACTTC.